These 10 T cell receptor beta chains originate from one sample sequenced in a study of cytomegalovirus exposure and HLA in healthy donors. Primers for the PCR totalled 60 Vbeta and 13 Jbeta. Clones were read by immunoSEQ multiplex PCR, and TCRdb kept only the in-frame ones, dropping some. This table holds roughly 130,000 clones, about 80% found once. The sequenced sample consisted of PBMCs. These receptors were collected from a male donor in good health and CMV-seronegative.

The sample holds a few counts of this clone. The chain uses TRBV9 and TRBJ2-6, with 8 bases identical to TRBD1. This CDR3 spans 19 amino acids. Germline V CDR1 and CDR2: SGDLS, YYNGEE. The J segment lost 4 bases and the V segment lost 0 bases, leaving 12 bases of the junction unmatched. CDR3 sequence reads: CASSVAPWTGWFGANVLTF. DNA of the CDR3: TGTGCCAGCAGCGTAGCTCCATGGACAGGGTGGTTCGGGGCCAACGTCCTGACTTTC.

Turning to this clone: An end of the junction does not agree with germline; a read error may underlie this. This chain connects TRBV30 to TRBJ2-4; the D gene is possibly TRBD1 (8 bases). CDR1 is GTSNPN, CDR2 SVGIG, per germline (reference sequence). The CDR3 runs 15 residues. This chain's CDR3 is CAWSVVDREGNSQYF. DNA for the CDR3: TGTGCCTGGAGTGTAGTGGACAGGGAGGGAAACAGTCAGTACTTC.

This clone was counted only a few times. The chain recombines TRBV28 with TRBJ2-5; 10 nucleotides agree with TRBD2. CDR1 and CDR2 (germline): MDHEN, SYDVKM. CDR3 length equals 17 residues. J lost 0 bases, V lost 5 bases, and 9 bases had no gene match. The CDR3 region is CASSRLLAGRNQETQYF. The CDR3 bases are TGTGCCAGCAGTCGCCTACTAGCGGGGCGAAACCAAGAGACCCAGTACTTC. Supplemented by reference TRBV28 and TRBJ2-5, the full variable domain reads DVKVTQSSRYLVKRTGEKVFLECVQDMDHENMFWYRQDPGLGLRLIYFSYDVKMKEKGDIPEGYSVSREKKERFSLILESASTNQTSMYLCASSRLLAGRNQETQYFGPGTRLLVL.

The chain carries TRBV30 and TRBJ1-6; D remains unclear. V gave up 6 bases and J gave up 0 bases, with 15 bases separating them. This CDR3 has 16 residues. The germline gives CDR1 GTSNPN, CDR2 SVGIG (reference sequence). CDR3 sequence (DNA): TGTGCCTGTCTAAAGCCTTTAGACTCCTATAATTCACCCCTCCACTTT. Residues: CACLKPLDSYNSPLHF.

This sequence joins TRBV19 and TRBJ1-2; D remains ambiguous. The CDR3 is 15 residues long. Deletions cut 0 bases from V and 4 bases from J, with 12 bases between. Germline loops: CDR1 LNHDA, CDR2 SQIVND (reference sequence). The DNA of the CDR3 is TGTGCCAGTAGTATAGATACACAGAGCTTCTATGGCTACACCTTC. Its translation is CASSIDTQSFYGYTF.

V usage is TRBV4-1 and J usage is TRBJ1-1, with D uncertain. With 3 bases removed from V and 1 base from J, the gap between germline ends came to 12 bases. CDR1 and CDR2 (germline): MGHRA, YSYEKL. The CDR3 sequence is 15 residues long. For the CDR3, the DNA is TGCGCCAGCAGCCACCCGGGAGAAAAGAACACTGAAGCTTTCTTT. Its protein product is CASSHPGEKNTEAFF.

The count of this clone is one. The J gene is TRBJ2-1, the V gene TRBV28; weak D call: TRBD1 (6 bases). The CDR3 contains 15 residues. Germline CDR1 and CDR2: MDHEN and SYDVKM. The V gene lost 6 bases and the J gene lost 7 bases, with 19 bases spanning the gap. The CDR3 DNA reads as TGTGCCAGCAGCCAAGTCGGACGGCAGGGGAATGAGCAGTTCTTC. This gives the protein CASSQVGRQGNEQFF.

V is TRBV5-1 and J is TRBJ2-7, with TRBD1 matching 7 bases. J was trimmed by 4 bases and V by 0 bases; bases with no gene match: 13. The CDR3 covers 17 residues. Germline V gives CDR1 SGHRS, CDR2 YFSETQ. The DNA of the CDR3 is TGCGCCAGCAGCTTGGGGGGCGTAAGGGACAGAGTTTACGAGCAGTACTTC. This gives the protein CASSLGGVRDRVYEQYF.

This clone was found a few times. V is TRBV2 and J is TRBJ2-4, with 12 bases that match TRBD2. CDR1 SNHLY and CDR2 FYNNEI come from the germline V gene. J gave up 8 bases and V 3 bases, and 5 bases lay outside the gene matches. This CDR3 is built from 15 residues. CDR3 nucleotides: TGTGCCAGCAGTGACGGCCTAGCGGGGGGGGACATTCAGTACTTC. This sequence encodes CASSDGLAGGDIQYF. Full variable domain (remainder filled in from reference TRBV2 and TRBJ2-4): EPEVTQTPSHQVTQMGQEVILRCVPISNHLYFYWYRQILGQKVEFLVSFYNNEISEKSEIFDDQFSVERPDGSNFTLKIRSTKLEDSAMYFCASSDGLAGGDIQYFGAGTRLSVL.

The chain employs TRBV9 and TRBJ1-1; 7 bases match TRBD1. Trimming cost V 3 bases and J 6 bases; bases outside gene matches: 8. This CDR3 has 14 amino acids. Germline values: CDR1 SGDLS, CDR2 YYNGEE. In nucleotides, the CDR3 is TGTGCCAGCAGCGAGATGGGGACAGCCCCTGAAGCTTTCTTT. Translating gives CASSEMGTAPEAFF. Full variable domain (remainder filled in from reference TRBV9 and TRBJ1-1): DSGVTQTPKHLITATGQRVTLRCSPRSGDLSVYWYQQSLDQGLQFLIQYYNGEERAKGNILERFSAQQFPDLHSELNLSSLELGDSALYFCASSEMGTAPEAFFGQGTRLTVV.